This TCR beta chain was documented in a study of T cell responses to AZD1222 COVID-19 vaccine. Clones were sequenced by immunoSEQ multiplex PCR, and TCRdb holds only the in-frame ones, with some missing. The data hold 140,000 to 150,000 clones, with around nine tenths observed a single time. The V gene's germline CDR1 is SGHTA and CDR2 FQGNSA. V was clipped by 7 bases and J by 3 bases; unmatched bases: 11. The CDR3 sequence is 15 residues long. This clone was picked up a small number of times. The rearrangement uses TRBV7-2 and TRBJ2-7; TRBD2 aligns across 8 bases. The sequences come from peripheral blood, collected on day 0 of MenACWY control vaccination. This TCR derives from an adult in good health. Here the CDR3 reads CASIAFPSGRYEQYF. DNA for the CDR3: TGTGCCAGCATCGCATTTCCTAGCGGGCGCTACGAGCAGTACTTC.